This T cell receptor beta chain was captured in a study of cytomegalovirus exposure and HLA in healthy donors (dated by TCRdb to about 2017). In the study overall: In an earlier analysis of about 560 of the donors, about 270 Gb of sequence data and 100 million or so unique TCR beta sequences from about 190 million T cells were reported. In addition to the first cohort of roughly 700 subjects, a separate validation cohort of 130 or so different subjects was used. Of the roughly 400 genotyped donors, 65% to 90% fell in the genetic ancestry cluster associated with self-reported Caucasian donors. In the later analysis, no new phenotypic data were used to find candidate immune exposures; instead, reliance was placed on TCR beta sequences and their occurrence across donors. Every discovery cohort repertoire had been produced on one sequencing platform. A later analysis re-analyzed previously published TCR beta repertoires from 666 donors and added high-resolution HLA genotyping to study TCR occurrence patterns. In an earlier analysis of more than 550 of the donors, high-throughput TCR beta sequencing was used to judge whether each TCR beta V gene segment behaved as functional or pseudogenic. The study was designed to test whether signatures of past pathogen exposure could be identified by cataloging public T cell receptors. Roughly 5 DR-DQ haplotypes were handled as single units for association and clustering, since linkage in the cohort was strong. Alongside the repertoire data, information on donor age, sex, ethnicity and CMV serostatus was compiled. HLA typing included class I and class II loci at four-digit resolution. Typing coverage varied by locus: about 620-630 donors for A, B, C, DRB1 and DQB1; approximately 500 for DQA1; more than 600 for DPA1; some 470 for DPB1. Among some 400 genotyped donors of the cohort, an average of around 240,000 unique TCR beta nucleotide sequences were sequenced per donor, roughly 18% of them non-productive. Genome-wide SNP genotypes for about 60% of the roughly 700 donors were used in a later genetic analysis, which treated that subset as a discovery cohort. An early release covering about 600 HLA-typed donors comprised about 320 gigabases of sequencing data and some 79 million unique TCR sequences. Using immunosequencing, the study profiled T cell repertoires from approximately 700 subjects and related those repertoires to cytomegalovirus serostatus. To predict cytomegalovirus infection status, the study brought together high-throughput TCR immunosequencing, statistical association of individual TCRs with disease status, and machine learning.

Measured from the cysteine to the phenylalanine, the CDR3 is 15 residues long. The kept DNA is CDR3 alone, 45 bases in frame from the first base. From a lookup of the germline V gene, CDR1 and CDR2 are MDHEN and SYDVKM. The junction carries 13 bases between V and J, which are trimmed by 6 bases and 1 base respectively. The cohort comprised more than 550 healthy bone marrow donors. Cohort members were all nominally healthy when sampled, although unrecorded immune exposures were likely present. The donor was CMV seronegative and belonged to the group of around 400 seronegative cohort members. A peripheral blood sample was provided by each donor, and peripheral blood mononuclear cells were used for TCR beta sequencing. The Qiagen DNeasy Blood Extraction Kit was used to extract genomic DNA from the blood cell samples. Library preparation used the immunoSEQ multiplex PCR assay. A mixture of 60 forward primers for TCR Vbeta segments and 13 reverse primers for TCR Jbeta segments was used in the multiplex PCR. Amplification of the CDR3 region of rearranged TCR beta genes was performed with a multiplex PCR assay on genomic DNA. Amplified TCR beta libraries were sequenced as 87-base-pair reads on the Illumina HiSeq System. As for the original processing: A later analysis tallied around 87 million unique TCR beta chains across the 666 repertoires, and 10 million to 11 million of those chains were shared by two or more donors. To remove PCR and sequencing errors, raw reads were error-corrected and collapsed into unique sequences using a nearest-neighbor algorithm that merged closely related sequences. V, D and J gene segments were assigned by aligning CDR3 sequences to IMGT reference sequences. Each retained sequence needed at least a six-nucleotide match to both a V gene segment and a J gene segment. Rearrangements were called productive when the CDR3 lacked stop codons and stayed in frame with V and J; all others were non-productive. CDR3 was defined according to IMGT convention as the region running from the second conserved V-encoded cysteine to the conserved J-encoded phenylalanine. The earlier analysis of 500 to 750 of the donors excluded any sequence lacking an unambiguous match to a single V gene segment. In an earlier analysis of around 590 of the donors, a V segment was called functional when productive rearrangements were above 56.7%, and segregating when the standard deviation between donors exceeded 5%. A statistical classification framework was developed to diagnose cytomegalovirus status using the catalog of TCR beta chain sequences. V and J gene assignment, in a later analysis, came from comparing TCR nucleotide sequences with IMGT/GENE-DB human TR gene sequences. A later analysis assigned CDR3 sequences and most-parsimonious VDJ recombination scenarios with the TCRdist pipeline. In a later analysis, every TCR beta chain was defined by the combination of its CDR3 amino acid sequence and its V-gene family, and reads without a unique V-gene family were dropped. To address suspected cross-contamination and a sequencing artifact, a later analysis removed approximately 600 highly shared, low-generation-probability nucleotide sequences. For each public chain, a later analysis derived a clonal expansion index from normalized ranks of inferred template counts within each repertoire. A later analysis computed generation probabilities with a VDJ recombination model fitted to out-of-frame rearrangements, and checked the results against IGoR. Hypergeometric tests were used in a later analysis to score TCR-TCR, TCR-HLA and TCR-CMV co-occurrence, with a repertoire-size bias correction applied to the TCR pairs. In a later analysis, false discovery rates were estimated by permuting HLA or CMV assignments 20 times. In a later analysis, co-occurring TCRs were grouped using DBSCAN, and TCRdist sequence similarity was added for clustering within HLA-allele-positive subsets. Repertoires with fewer than 30,000 or more than 120,000 public chains, plus five repertoires with anomalous nucleotide sharing, were excluded from co-occurrence clustering. TCRdb took over this immuneACCESS table, retaining in-frame rearrangements with V and J assigned. Such tables are incomplete; in checked studies, under half of the missing clones stem from an unresolved V gene, and the remainder is unexplained. The V and J calls and clone size come from that table; D and trimming were worked out from the DNA. Across this sample there are about 160,000 clones, with around 72% seen only once. The ten largest clones add up to less than 1.5% of the sample.

The full study reports these points: Some IMGT-functional V segments, including TRBV6-2 and TRBV6-3, could not be told apart with the 87-base-pair reads, so those segments were excluded. In a later genetic analysis, a missense DCLRE1C variant was associated with V-gene and J-gene trimming of TCR beta chains, and the association was replicated in an independent cohort. Because HLA typing was unavailable for some donors at each locus, only the typed subset was used in association tests. The presence/absence analyses assumed that sequencing depth was roughly uniform across donors, and that assumption may not be true. In vitro tests confirmed that three of the cytomegalovirus-associated TCR beta chains recognize cytomegalovirus antigens. In this cohort, only TCR beta chains were sequenced, and detectable features were limited by the absence of alpha or paired-chain data. A later analysis found that most CMV-associated TCR beta chains appeared HLA-restricted, with HLA associations seemingly driven largely by CMV exposure. The sequencing pipeline was judged likely to have produced a cluster of highly shared sequence variants as a technical artifact. In an earlier analysis of 450 to 750 of the donors, most TCR beta V segments appeared in productive rearrangements about 87% or about 30% of the time, broadly matching IMGT annotations. At a false discovery rate of 0.05, a later analysis linked 16,951 TCR beta sequences to specific HLA alleles. The classifier was reported to diagnose cytomegalovirus status with high specificity and sensitivity in both the original cohort and the validation cohort. In a later analysis, HLA-associated TCR beta chains were found to be more clonally expanded and to have lower generation probabilities than equally common non-associated chains. Approximately 16 rarely observed V segments, including chromosome 9 orphons, were excluded from the earlier analysis of some 590 of the donors because counts were too low. Several of the top co-occurrence clusters appeared to be linked to parvovirus B19, influenza, CMV and Epstein-Barr virus, according to a later analysis. Immune exposure information for the cohort was limited to CMV serostatus. The authors suggested that the approach could potentially be extended to other disease states and immunological phenotypes. A total of 150 to 200 TCR beta chains were listed by the study as associated with cytomegalovirus. In a later genetic analysis, fewer N-insertions in productive TCRs were reported among donors in an Asian-associated ancestry cluster than the roughly 710-donor mean. A further reported finding was that TCR beta sequences accurately predicted the HLA-A and HLA-B alleles for most subjects in the first cohort. While some public TCRs were present in many individuals, most TCR sequences turned up only very rarely across donors. Correlated functional status among segregating V segments might reflect linkage disequilibrium, but an unknown experimental factor could not be ruled out. In a later analysis, TCR association rates were found to vary across HLA loci, with the most associated TCRs seen for DRB1 alleles and the fewest for HLA-C alleles. When HLA alleles, especially DR and DQ, strongly co-occurred, attributing TCR associations to individual alleles was difficult.

This clone was recorded only once. There is no known antigen for this receptor. One base away there is no much larger clone; base qualities are not given. This sequence uses TRBV28 and TRBJ1-5, with a tentative D gene TRBD1 over 5 matching bases. The sequencing input was PBMCs. The receptor's source is a man aged 45-65 years in good health and CMV-seronegative. The CDR3 region reads CASRAMTVSNQPQHF. The DNA sequence follows: TGTGCCAGCAGGGCCATGACAGTCAGCAATCAGCCCCAGCATTTT.